The T cell receptor beta chain described here comes from a study of T cell responses to AZD1222 COVID-19 vaccine. Study-wide results and caveats: Regions left unmutated in variants are reportedly the target of nearly half of spike-specific TCRs. White British donors predominated, females outnumbered males, and clonal diversity was possibly underestimated. Baseline testing showed seropositivity in only six AZD1222 recipients. Breadth and depth of Spike-specific TCRs rose after two AZD1222 doses.

V was shortened by 5 bases and J by 5 bases, with 12 bases between the two germline ends. This CDR3 region has 14 residues. Germline loops: CDR1 SGHTA, CDR2 FQGTGA. To note about this clone: Antigen unknown.

TCRdb's table, derived via immunoSEQ multiplex PCR, lists solely in-frame clones and lacks some. The sample shows some 150,000 clones, around 90% of them seen only once. The material sequenced was peripheral blood, taken 28 days after the second AZD1222 dose. This sequence was found in an adult who received the AZD1222 COVID-19 vaccine. This chain uses TRBV7-3 with TRBJ2-2; D remains unclear. CDR3 protein: CASSPRVGTGELFF. The CDR3 DNA is TGTGCCAGCAGCCCCCGAGTCGGGACCGGGGAGCTGTTTTTT.